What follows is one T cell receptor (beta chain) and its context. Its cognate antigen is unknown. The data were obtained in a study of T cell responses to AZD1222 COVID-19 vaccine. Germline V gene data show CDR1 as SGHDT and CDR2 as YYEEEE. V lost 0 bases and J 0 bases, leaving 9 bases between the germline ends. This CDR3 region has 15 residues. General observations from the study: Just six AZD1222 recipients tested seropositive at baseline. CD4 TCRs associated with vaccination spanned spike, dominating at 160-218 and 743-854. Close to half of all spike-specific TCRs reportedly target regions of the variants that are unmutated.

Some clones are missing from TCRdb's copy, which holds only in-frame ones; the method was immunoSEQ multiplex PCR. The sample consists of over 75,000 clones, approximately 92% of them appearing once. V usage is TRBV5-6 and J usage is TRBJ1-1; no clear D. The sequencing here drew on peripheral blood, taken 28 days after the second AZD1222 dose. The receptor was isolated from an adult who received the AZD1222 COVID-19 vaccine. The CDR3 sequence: CASSLALSLNTEAFF. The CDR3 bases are TGTGCCAGCAGCTTGGCTCTCAGCCTGAACACTGAAGCTTTCTTT.